Listed below are T cell receptor beta chains from one sample, sequenced in a study of patients and donors after allogeneic stem cell transplantation. TCRdb ran MiXCR on the RT-PCR reads and lists one entry per CDR3 protein. The sample lists about a million distinct CDR3 sequences, roughly 18% seen once, with 5% to 6.5% in the top ten. The specimen was blood, either unsorted or a sorted T cell fraction (not recorded which). The receptors originated from a human donor who was either an allogeneic HSCT recipient or a stem cell or donor lymphocyte infusion donor (not recorded which). It is not recorded whose cells these are; they may come from a transplant donor. The CDR3 runs from the conserved cysteine through the conserved F or W. A D gene is named only where the DNA matches it firmly. A row's size may be missing; if present it is once, few, many or a size class.

D	J	size	V	length	CDR3	DNA
TRBD2	TRBJ2-2	.	TRBV5-1	17	CASSQVTSGRRDGELFF	TGCGCCAGCAGCCAAGTGACTAGCGGGAGAAGGGACGGGGAGCTGTTTTTT
TRBD2	TRBJ2-7	.	TRBV3-1	17	CASSQDLTSGRRSEQYF	TGTGCCAGCAGCCAAGACCTCACTAGCGGGAGAAGAAGCGAGCAGTACTTC
.	TRBJ2-7	many	TRBV12-3/TRBV12-4	13	CASSLGSYLEQYF	TGTGCCAGCAGTTTAGGCAGTTATTTGGAGCAGTACTTC
TRBD2	TRBJ2-1	few	TRBV27	16	CASSTKRDGSYNEQFF	TGTGCCAGCAGTACTAAGCGGGACGGTTCCTACAATGAGCAGTTCTTC
.	TRBJ2-5	few	TRBV9	12	CASSAFVGTQYF	TGTGCCAGCAGCGCCTTTGTAGGGACCCAGTACTTC
.	TRBJ2-3	few	TRBV28	16	CASRHTGLTGADTQYF	TGTGCCAGCAGGCATACCGGACTGACAGGTGCAGATACGCAGTATTTT
.	TRBJ2-5	.	TRBV19	14	CASSTRQVGETQYF	TGTGCCAGTAGTACTAGACAGGTCGGAGAGACCCAGTACTTC
TRBD2	TRBJ2-3	few	TRBV12-3/TRBV12-4	15	CASTVAGGAEDTQYF	TGTGCCAGCACCGTAGCGGGGGGGGCCGAAGATACGCAGTATTTT
.	TRBJ2-1	.	TRBV20-1	14	CSARSSVEYNEQFF	TGCAGTGCTAGATCTAGCGTCGAGTATAATGAGCAGTTCTTC
TRBD1	TRBJ2-5	many	TRBV5-1	12	CASSRQGETQYF	TGCGCCAGCAGCCGACAGGGAGAGACCCAGTACTTC
TRBD2	TRBJ2-2	.	TRBV30	15	CAWSVPGLHTGELFF	TGTGCCTGGAGTGTCCCGGGACTACACACCGGGGAGCTGTTTTTT
.	TRBJ1-2	.	TRBV6-5	15	CASSYVGRDYNGYTF	TGTGCCAGCAGTTACGTCGGCAGGGATTACAATGGCTACACCTTC
.	TRBJ2-1	.	TRBV7-9	14	CASSLEGVSDEQFF	TGTGCCAGCAGCTTAGAGGGAGTGAGTGACGAGCAGTTCTTC
.	TRBJ1-1	.	TRBV20-1	13	CSARTGADGEAFF	TGCAGTGCTAGAACGGGGGCGGACGGTGAAGCTTTCTTT
.	TRBJ2-2	.	TRBV11-2	18	CASSLSRVGTVNTGELFF	TGTGCCAGCAGCTTATCAAGGGTGGGGACGGTGAACACCGGGGAGCTGTTTTTT
.	TRBJ1-2	few	TRBV12-3/TRBV12-4	14	CASSLLARNIGYTF	TGTGCCAGCAGTTTATTGGCCAGAAATATTGGCTACACCTTC
.	TRBJ1-3	many	TRBV20-1	15	CSASHPRGTGNTIYF	TGCAGTGCTAGCCATCCGAGGGGGACTGGAAACACCATATATTTT
.	TRBJ2-7	many	TRBV12-3/TRBV12-4	12	CASSLEGVEQYF	TGTGCCAGCAGTTTAGAGGGAGTAGAGCAGTACTTC
.	TRBJ2-1	many	TRBV6-5	15	CASSYGAGPKNEQFF	TGTGCCAGCAGTTACGGCGCAGGGCCTAAGAATGAGCAGTTCTTC
.	TRBJ2-5	.	TRBV4-1	15	CASSQDIREKETQYF	TGCGCCAGCAGCCAAGATATACGGGAGAAAGAGACCCAGTACTTC
TRBD2	TRBJ2-1	.	TRBV25-1	16	CASSESSGVGYNEQFF	TGTGCCAGCAGTGAATCTAGCGGGGTGGGATACAATGAGCAGTTCTTC
.	TRBJ2-1	few	TRBV12-3/TRBV12-4	15	CASSLPPGRTDEQFF	TGTGCCAGCAGTTTACCCCCCGGAAGAACGGATGAGCAGTTCTTC
.	TRBJ1-6	few	TRBV10-3	14	CAIQEGSYNSPLHF	TGTGCCATTCAAGAGGGGTCTTATAATTCACCCCTCCACTTT
TRBD2	TRBJ2-1	.	TRBV24-1	18	CATSDLSTSGSGWNEQFF	TGTGCCACCAGTGATTTGTCGACTAGCGGGAGCGGGTGGAATGAGCAGTTCTTC
.	TRBJ2-1	few	TRBV27	13	CASSSRIGPEQFF	TGTGCCAGCAGTTCTAGGATCGGTCCTGAGCAGTTCTTC